The source of this T cell receptor beta chain is a study of shared clonotypes between healthy human individuals. Naivety among CD8 cells was defined by CD45RO negativity and positive CCR7 selection, thereby excluding terminally differentiated effector memory CD45RA+ cells. The CDR3 is 13 residues long. Per the germline V gene, CDR1 is WNHNN and CDR2 is SYGVQD (reference sequence). The V gene lost 4 bases and the J gene lost 5 bases, with 11 bases spanning the gap. As originally analysed: ImmunoSEQ supplied junction-only sequences lacking quality scores, so filtering was different. The assay was immunoSEQ multiplex PCR, and TCRdb's table has in-frame clones only and misses some. Clonal size and the V and J genes are those of that table, whereas D and trimming came from the DNA. The sample comprises millions of clones, just over 90% of which are singletons, and roughly 1.8% rests with the top ten.

The specimen sequenced was naive CD8+ T cells from PBMCs. V usage is TRBV10-1 and J usage is TRBJ2-5; D perhaps matches TRBD1 (5 bases). This receptor was obtained from a man between 18 and 29 years old in good health. Some clones in this sample may be carry-over from other donors' samples. As DNA, the CDR3 is TGCGCCAGCAGTGGGGGCTATAGGGAGACCCAGTACTTC. This encodes CASSGGYRETQYF.